This section outlines one T cell receptor beta chain sequence together with its context. This record comes from a study of blood T cell repertoires in COVID-19. Turning to the study itself: COVID-19 samples from acute and convalescent phases originated in the United States, Italy and Spain.

As originally analysed: Amplification from reference gene primers served as the basis for estimated nucleated cell counts. Some clones are missing from TCRdb's copy, which holds only in-frame ones; the method was immunoSEQ multiplex PCR. V and J calls and clone size are given by that table; D and trimming were obtained from the DNA. The sample shows 70,000 to 85,000 clones, about nine tenths of them seen only once. The sequence derives from a woman between 45 and 65 years old with active or convalescent COVID-19. Source material: peripheral blood.

In DNA, the CDR3 is TGTGCCAGCAGCTTGAGGCAGGGGTTCGGGGAGCAGTACTTC. Translating it yields CASSLRQGFGEQYF. The V call is TRBV5-4, the J call TRBJ2-7, with D possibly being TRBD1 (6 bases). CDR3 length equals 14 residues. Germline values: CDR1 SGHNT, CDR2 YYREEE (reference sequence). V lost 1 base, J lost 7 bases, and 15 bases lay in between.